This T cell receptor (beta chain) was sequenced during a study of blood T cell repertoires in COVID-19. Here immunoSEQ multiplex PCR was the method, and the copy in TCRdb shows in-frame clones only, minus some. This sample has 370,000 or so clones, with over 65% found just once. With V trimmed by 10 bases and J by 8 bases, 15 bases remained unmatched. Germline V lookup: CDR1 SEHNR, CDR2 FQNEAQ (reference sequence). This CDR3 comprises 15 residues. This sequence joins TRBV7-9 and TRBJ1-4; TRBD1 agrees at 8 bases. This receptor was identified in a human donor with acute or convalescent COVID-19. The donor label of this sample is uncertain. Sequenced sample: peripheral blood. The DNA for the CDR3 is TGTGCCATCACAGCAGGGGGCGAGGGGAACGAAAAACTGTTTTTT. As protein: CAITAGGEGNEKLFF.